This entry lists 18 T cell receptor beta chains sequenced from one sample in a study of T cells after posttransplantation cyclophosphamide. The data were produced by immunoSEQ multiplex PCR, yet TCRdb's version contains in-frame clones alone and is incomplete. The table records about 5,000 clones, less than 80% of them present only once. Treatment was busulfan-fludarabine conditioning, a marrow graft, and cyclophosphamide on days +3 and +4. The sequenced sample was PBMCs, obtained after allogeneic stem cell transplant with posttransplant cyclophosphamide. Source of these receptors: a male patient aged 55 to 69 who received an allogeneic stem cell transplant from an unrelated donor, was CMV-positive, and had no GVHD. The T cells may come from the graft donor.

The chain links TRBV27 to TRBJ1-1; D call uncertain. This CDR3 spans 14 amino acids. Trimming stripped 8 bases from V and 1 base from J, with 14 bases between. Germline-derived CDR1 and CDR2 are MNHEY and SMNVEV (reference sequence). CDR3 nucleotides: TGTGCCAGCTCCTGGGGTGGAGGGAACACTGAAGCTTTCTTT. Translation: CASSWGGGNTEAFF.

This chain links TRBV11-2 with TRBJ2-2; D not resolved. The germline V and J ends were trimmed by 2 bases and 2 bases, with 3 bases remaining between them. The V gene's germline CDR1 is SGHAT and CDR2 FQNNGV. The CDR3 is made up of 13 amino acids. The DNA of the CDR3 is TGTGCCAGCAGCTTAACTAACACCGGGGAGCTGTTTTTT. Translation: CASSLTNTGELFF.

J is TRBJ1-1 and V is TRBV6-5; D not certain. The length of the CDR3 is 13 residues. Trimming took 6 bases from V and 0 from J, leaving 8 bases between them. The germline CDR1 and CDR2 sequences are MNHEY and SVGAGI. The CDR3 coding sequence is TGTGCCAGCAGCCGTACAGTGAACACTGAAGCTTTCTTT. Encoded protein: CASSRTVNTEAFF.

In its sample, this clone was seen once. The J gene is TRBJ1-6, the V gene TRBV2, with 7 positions matching TRBD1. Unmatched junction bases numbered 11, after V lost 4 bases and J lost 11 bases. The germline CDR1 and CDR2 sequences are SNHLY and FYNNEI. The CDR3 has 15 residues. The CDR3 loop is CASSVDTGVDPPLHF. In DNA, the CDR3 is TGTGCCAGCAGTGTCGATACAGGGGTAGATCCACCCCTCCACTTT.

The chain is built from TRBV5-6 and TRBJ2-3; D unclear. The ends were cut back, 4 bases at V and 0 bases at J, with 6 bases in the middle. This CDR3 contains 13 residues. CDR1 SGHDT and CDR2 YYEEEE come from the germline V gene. CDR3 DNA sequence: TGTGCCAGCAGCGTTCAGAGCACAGATACGCAGTATTTT. Protein: CASSVQSTDTQYF. The full variable domain, its missing parts supplied by reference TRBV5-6 and TRBJ2-3, is DAGVTQSPTHLIKTRGQQVTLRCSPKSGHDTVSWYQQALGQGPQFIFQYYEEEERQRGNFPDRFSGHQFPNYSSELNVNALLLGDSALYLCASSVQSTDTQYFGPGTRLTVL.

Details on this clone: This sample includes further DNA sequences coding for the same CDR3. The chain couples TRBV21-1 to TRBJ1-6. TRBV21-1 represents a pseudogene. The CDR3 length is 17 residues. CDR3 bases: TGTGCCAGCAGCAAAGCAGGGGACTTGAATAATAATTCCCCCCTCCACTTT. Its protein is CASSKAGDLNNNSPLHF.

The chain links TRBV10-3 to TRBJ2-7; a weak D match, TRBD1 (5 bases). CDR1 ENHRY and CDR2 SYGVKD come from the germline V gene. V was clipped by 2 bases and J by 4 bases, with 12 bases between them. There are 14 residues in the CDR3. Here the CDR3 DNA reads TGTGCCATCAGTGAGCCCCCTAGGACATACGAGCAGTACTTC. The encoded protein is CAISEPPRTYEQYF.

V is TRBV5-1 and J is TRBJ2-2; the D gene is possibly TRBD1 (5 bases). Germline V gene data show CDR1 as SGHRS and CDR2 as YFSETQ. The CDR3 is 15 amino acids. V was pared by 3 bases and J by 0 bases, with 9 bases between. The CDR3 loop reads CASSSRAPNTGELFF. The CDR3 DNA reads as TGCGCCAGCAGCTCCAGGGCTCCGAACACCGGGGAGCTGTTTTTT.

V gene TRBV27 combines with J gene TRBJ2-4, with D uncertain. Germline values: CDR1 MNHEY, CDR2 SMNVEV (reference sequence). Trimming removed 2 bases at V and 3 bases at J, with 8 bases between. The CDR3 contains 14 residues. The CDR3 spells CASSLVASKNIQYF. The CDR3 DNA is TGTGCCAGCAGTTTAGTTGCTAGCAAAAACATTCAGTACTTC.

About this clone itself: Distinct nucleotide sequences in the sample also encode this CDR3. V gene TRBV11-3 combines with J gene TRBJ2-3; TRBD2 might be the D (5 bases). The V and J ends lost 0 bases and 0 bases respectively, with 7 bases between them. Per germline, CDR1 SGHNT and CDR2 YENEEA. The CDR3 extends over 15 amino acids. Here the CDR3 DNA reads TGTGCCAGCAGCTTAGAGGGCGGGAGCACAGATACGCAGTATTTT. Its translation: CASSLEGGSTDTQYF.

This clone was found once. The chain carries TRBV5-1 and TRBJ1-5, with 8 bases matching TRBD1. The CDR3 length is 13 residues. V dropped 0 bases and J dropped 7; count of bases not matched to a gene: 0. Germline assignment: CDR1 SGHRS and CDR2 YFSETQ. CDR3 sequence reads: CASSLAGGQPQHF. In DNA, the CDR3 is TGCGCCAGCAGCTTGGCAGGGGGCCAGCCCCAGCATTTT.

The chain links TRBV21-1 to TRBJ2-5; the table assigns TRBD1, which was not confirmed against the DNA. The J call may not be correct, given that the DNA end is closer to TRBJ2-7. TRBV21-1 is deemed a pseudogene. There are 15 residues in the CDR3. In DNA, the CDR3 is TGTGCCAGCACCCCAAGGGACAGGGACTCCTACGAGCAGTACTTC. Amino acids: CASTPRDRDSYEQYF.

Note on this clone: The same CDR3 arises from other DNA sequences in this sample as well. The rearrangement uses TRBV21-1 and TRBJ1-6. TRBV21-1 is termed a pseudogene. This CDR3 has 17 amino acids. For the CDR3, the DNA is TGTGCCAGCAGCAAAGCAGGGGACTTGAATAATAATTCACCCCTCCACTTT. Translated, it gives CASSKAGDLNNNSPLHF.

The chain links TRBV21-1 to TRBJ2-7; no DNA check was done on the table's D call, TRBD2. TRBV21-1 corresponds to a pseudogene. This CDR3 is 15 amino acids long. The CDR3 sequence is CASSSGTSGTYEQYF. The CDR3 nucleotides read TGTGCCAGCAGCTCCGGGACTAGCGGTACCTACGAGCAGTACTTC.

V gene TRBV10-3 combines with J gene TRBJ2-1; 9 bases line up with TRBD2. J gave up 7 bases and V 6 bases, and 13 bases lay outside the gene matches. Germline loops: CDR1 ENHRY, CDR2 SYGVKD. This CDR3 spans 16 amino acids. CDR3 sequence (DNA): TGTGCCATCAGGCAGAATAGCGGGGGAGGGGCTAATGAGCAGTTCTTC. Its protein product is CAIRQNSGGGANEQFF.

The V call is TRBV9, the J call TRBJ1-1, with TRBD1 identical over 8 bases. V trimming: 1 base; J trimming: 6 bases; junction bases outside the gene matches: 11. The CDR3 length is 16 residues. Germline V CDR1 and CDR2: SGDLS, YYNGEE. CDR3 loop: CASSVLPTGASSEAFF. CDR3 DNA: TGTGCCAGCAGCGTACTCCCGACAGGGGCCAGTTCTGAAGCTTTCTTT.

DNA of the CDR3: TGTGCCAGTAATTTCGGACAGACGAACAATCAGCCCCAGCATTTT. Its translation is CASNFGQTNNQPQHF. The chain combines TRBV19 with TRBJ1-5; the D gene is possibly TRBD1 (6 bases). Germline V gives CDR1 LNHDA, CDR2 SQIVND (reference sequence). V gave up 7 bases and J gave up 3 bases, with 16 bases separating them. This CDR3 spans 15 amino acids.

V and J are TRBV7-6 and TRBJ2-5; TRBD1 is a possible D gene (6 bases). Germline loops: CDR1 SGHVS, CDR2 FNYEAQ. The CDR3 contains 14 residues. V dropped 5 bases and J dropped 5 bases, with 15 bases sitting between them. CDR3 in amino acids: CASSITRGTETQYF. The CDR3 coding sequence is TGTGCCAGCAGCATAACCAGGGGCACGGAGACCCAGTACTTC.